The T cell receptor (beta chain) under discussion was sequenced for a study of blood T cell repertoires in COVID-19. Study context: Sites across the United States, Italy and Spain contributed samples from acute and convalescent COVID-19. Nucleic acid was either cDNA or gDNA, and it came from T cells, B-cell-depleted T cells, or PBMCs.

V was cut by 1 base and J by 5 bases, with 8 bases left in between. The CDR3 is 13 amino acids. Germline CDR1 and CDR2: SGHTA and FQGTGA. Recovery among Cohort 3 donors was established by two negative PCRs, clearance, or symptom resolution. Some clones are missing from TCRdb's copy, which holds only in-frame ones; the method was immunoSEQ multiplex PCR. This sample carries 310,000 or so clones, about 88% of them seen once, and the ten largest clones take around a tenth. The material sequenced was PBMCs or T cells enriched from blood (not recorded which). V is TRBV7-3 and J is TRBJ2-5; D unresolved. The source is a middle-aged woman who had recovered from COVID-19. CDR3: CASSLMARETQYF. The DNA of the CDR3 is TGTGCCAGCAGCTTAATGGCGAGGGAGACCCAGTACTTC. The complete variable domain, with remaining parts taken from reference TRBV7-3 and TRBJ2-5, reads GAGVSQTPSNKVTEKGKYVELRCDPISGHTALYWYRQSLGQGPEFLIYFQGTGAADDSGLPNDRFFAVRPEGSVSTLKIQRTERGDSAVYLCASSLMARETQYFGPGTRLLVL.